This paragraph reports one T cell receptor beta chain. The antigen is not known. The data originate from a study of T cell responses to AZD1222 COVID-19 vaccine. Study-wide points: A mostly white British donor set with more females was recruited, and clonal diversity was possibly underestimated. It was only after the peak T cell response that any repertoires were sampled. With two AZD1222 doses given, Spike-specific TCR breadth and depth both rose. Mapped onto spike, vaccine-associated CD4 TCRs spanned it and were dominant at 160-218 and 743-854.

Germline V lookup: CDR1 SNHLY, CDR2 FYNNEI. Trimming cost V 5 bases and J 0 bases, with 11 bases left between them. The length of the CDR3 is 16 residues. The protocol was immunoSEQ multiplex PCR, while the TCRdb copy is restricted to in-frame clones and leaves out a portion. The sample records about 190,000 clones, approximately 94% being singletons. The sequencing used peripheral blood, collected on day 0 of AZD1222 vaccination. The genes are TRBV2 and TRBJ1-6, with D unclear. The receptor was derived from an adult in good health. This CDR3 reads CASSTTSPSYNSPLHF. The DNA of the CDR3 is TGTGCCAGCAGTACTACCTCCCCCTCCTATAATTCACCCCTCCACTTT. The full variable domain, completed using reference TRBV2 and TRBJ1-6, is EPEVTQTPSHQVTQMGQEVILRCVPISNHLYFYWYRQILGQKVEFLVSFYNNEISEKSEIFDDQFSVERPDGSNFTLKIRSTKLEDSAMYFCASSTTSPSYNSPLHFGNGTRLTVT.